This is a list of T cell receptor beta chains from one sample in a study of control samples from healthy donors and cancer patients. Some clones are missing from TCRdb's copy, which holds only in-frame ones; the method was immunoSEQ multiplex PCR. The sample holds thousands of clones, roughly 86% seen once. The sequencing sample was made of formalin-fixed, paraffin-embedded tissue. These receptors came from a female donor with lung cancer. Both conserved end residues are part of each CDR3. A D gene is named only where the DNA matches it firmly. Size values are once, few and many counts, or a class for expanded clones, and some rows have none.

>TRBV11-3|.|TRBD1|TRBJ2-1
TGTGCCAGCAGCTCCCGGGACAGGGGCTACAATGAGCAGTTCTTC
CASSSRDRGYNEQFF
>TRBV3-1/TRBV3-2|.|.|TRBJ2-3
TGTGCCAGCAGCCAAACGCACTCAGGACCTACAGATACGCAGTATTTT
CASSQTHSGPTDTQYF
>TRBV11-2|few|TRBD2|TRBJ2-2
TGTGCCAGCAGCTTACGCCCCGGGACTAGTAGCACCGGGGAGCTGTTTTTT
CASSLRPGTSSTGELFF
>TRBV7-7|.|.|TRBJ2-2
TGTGCTAGCAGCTTAGGTGGCGGGGCGAACACCGGGGAGCTGTTTTTT
CASSLGGGANTGELFF
>TRBV18|.|.|TRBJ1-3
TGTGCCAGCTCACCCACGGACAGAAGTGGAAACACCATATATTTT
CASSPTDRSGNTIYF
>TRBV6-4|.|.|TRBJ1-2
TGTGCCAGCAGTGACAATGCCGACAGCCTATATGGCTACACCTTC
CASSDNADSLYGYTF
>TRBV30|.|TRBD1|TRBJ1-4
TGTGCCTGGAGTGCCGGACAGGATGTTAATGAAAAACTGTTTTTT
CAWSAGQDVNEKLFF
>TRBV6-2/TRBV6-3|.|.|TRBJ2-1
TGTGCCAGCAGTTCCCTAATTTGGGACAATGAGCAGTTCTTC
CASSSLIWDNEQFF
>TRBV19|.|TRBD1|TRBJ2-7
TGTGCCAGTAAAGAGGGGGCGATAGGGTACGAGCAGTACTTC
CASKEGAIGYEQYF
>TRBV4-2|.|.|TRBJ2-3
TGTGCCAGCAGCCAGGACAGCCGGGGCACAGATACGCAGTATTTT
CASSQDSRGTDTQYF
>TRBV7-2|once|.|TRBJ1-1
TGTGCCAGCAGCTTAGACGGGGGAGGGAGGGGTCATACTTTCTTT
CASSLDGGGRGHTFF
>TRBV4-2|.|.|TRBJ1-1
TGTGCCAGCAGCCAAGACGGTAGAAACACTGAAGCTTTCTTT
CASSQDGRNTEAFF
>TRBV5-5|.|.|TRBJ1-3
TGTGCCAGCAGCCCAACAATCTCTGGAAACACCATATATTTT
CASSPTISGNTIYF
>TRBV12-3/TRBV12-4|.|TRBD1|TRBJ2-7
TGTGCCAGCAGTTTACAAACAGGGGGCGAGCAGTACTTC
CASSLQTGGEQYF
>TRBV24-1|.|.|TRBJ2-3
TGTGCCACCAGTAATGGGGACCTCCCCACAGATACGCAGTATTTT
CATSNGDLPTDTQYF
>TRBV27|.|.|TRBJ2-2
TGTGCCAGCAATAACCTCGCGAACACCGGGGAGCTGTTTTTT
CASNNLANTGELFF
>TRBV2|once|.|TRBJ1-6
TGTGCCAGCAGTGAAACAGCCGTAAATTCACCCCTCCACTTT
CASSETAVNSPLHF
>TRBV7-2|once|.|TRBJ2-3
TGTGCCAGCAGCTTAGATGGTGGTAGCACAGATACGCAGTATTTT
CASSLDGGSTDTQYF